This TCR beta chain originates from a study of control samples from healthy donors and cancer patients. Profiled with immunoSEQ multiplex PCR; TCRdb holds only in-frame clones, not every one. Among about 230,000 clones, roughly 82% were seen once, and the ten largest hold about an eighth. The length of the CDR3 is 15 residues. The V end lost 3 bases, the J end lost 3 bases, and 13 bases lay between the germline ends. Per germline, CDR1 SGHDT and CDR2 YYEEEE. The sample was PBMCs. This sequence joins TRBV5-6 and TRBJ1-3, with D unclear. The clonotype originates from a woman aged 55-69 years with lung cancer. CDR3 bases: TGTGCCAGCAGCTCAGCCAGGAGTGGTGGAAACACCATATATTTT. Its translation is CASSSARSGGNTIYF.